This TCR beta chain was sequenced for a study of regulatory T cells in long-lasting Graves disease. The table lists this clonotype with many counts. The time point was: newly diagnosed GD, antithyroid drugs for less than 3 months. The TCR library used RNA extracted from PBMCs. V lost 6 bases, J lost 4 bases, and 11 bases stayed unmatched. Germline V gene lookup returns CDR1 MNHEY and CDR2 SMNVEV (reference sequence). CDR3 length: 17 residues. With iRepertoire HTBI primers and Arm-PCR of CDR3 regions, TCR beta libraries were built. One entry per CDR3 protein, called by TCRdb with MiXCR from the multiplex PCR reads. The sample has roughly 420,000 distinct CDR3 sequences; around 17% are singletons. A further study also used this sample, focusing on T cells in Graves' hyperthyroidism and ophthalmopathy.

The sequence came from a woman in her late teens or twenties with Graves disease. The sample consisted of peripheral blood mononuclear cells (PBMCs), taken at new diagnosis, from a patient treated with antithyroid drugs. The J gene is TRBJ2-3, the V gene TRBV27; 12 nucleotides match TRBD2. This CDR3 is CASSPRLAGVGADTQYF. CDR3 nucleotides: TGTGCCAGCAGCCCACGACTAGCGGGAGTTGGGGCAGATACGCAGTATTTT.